Below, 15 T cell receptor beta chains from the same sample are listed, as sequenced in a study of cytomegalovirus exposure and HLA in healthy donors. PCR employed 60 Vbeta and 13 Jbeta primers. Profiling relied on immunoSEQ multiplex PCR, and the TCRdb table lists in-frame clones only, not all of them. The data show about 120,000 clones, with about 70% seen just once and just over 2% held by the top ten. Source material: PBMCs. The receptors come from a human donor in good health.

This clone has a handful of counts. The J gene is TRBJ2-1, the V gene TRBV6-1; TRBD1 matches at 10 bases. The CDR3 is 14 residues long. Germline V lookup: CDR1 MNHNS, CDR2 SASEGT. Unmatched junction bases numbered 10, after V lost 7 bases and J lost 10 bases. The CDR3 loop is CASTSGTGVGEQFF. The CDR3 DNA is TGTGCCAGCACATCCGGGACAGGGGTTGGGGAGCAGTTCTTC.

This clone occurred once. One junction end does not reproduce the germline sequence, and a read error may be involved. V and J are TRBV7-9 and TRBJ2-7; D is ambiguous. Germline-derived CDR1 and CDR2 are SEHNR and FQNEAQ (reference sequence). This CDR3 region has 12 residues. CDR3 sequence reads: CSSSFWQYEQYF. The CDR3 region has the DNA TGTTCCAGCAGTTTTTGGCAGTACGAGCAGTACTTC.

This chain joins TRBV28 and TRBJ1-1; D remains unclear. The germline gives CDR1 MDHEN, CDR2 SYDVKM. This CDR3 has 13 residues. The V end was cut by 5 bases, the J end by 3 bases, with 10 bases between. CDR3 in DNA: TGTGCCAGCAGTGCAGTGTTGGACACTGAAGCTTTCTTT. The encoded protein is CASSAVLDTEAFF.

Points on this clone: A read error may account for a junction end that differs from germline. The same CDR3 is also encoded by other DNA sequences in this sample. The chain links TRBV27 to TRBJ2-7; possible D gene TRBD2, 6 bases. Germline V CDR1 and CDR2: MNHEY, SMNVEV (reference sequence). The CDR3 loop spans 15 amino acids. The CDR3 reads CASSLRLAKIYEQYF. The CDR3 DNA reads as TGTGCTAGCAGTTTAAGGCTAGCGAAGATCTACGAGCAGTACTTC.

This chain connects TRBV7-2 to TRBJ2-1; 8 positions match TRBD1. The CDR3 length is 14 residues. The junction had 5 bases not matched to a gene; V was cut back by 4 bases and J by 6 bases. The germline V gene has CDR1 SGHTA and CDR2 FQGNSA. The CDR3 sequence: CASSSDRGGNEQFF. The CDR3 nucleotides read TGTGCCAGCAGCTCTGACAGGGGCGGCAATGAGCAGTTCTTC.

The sample holds a few counts of this clone. The V gene is TRBV5-1, the J gene TRBJ1-4; 7 bases are a match to TRBD1. J lost 5 bases, V lost 4 bases, and 5 bases had no gene match. The CDR3 sequence is 14 residues long. Germline assignment: CDR1 SGHRS and CDR2 YFSETQ. The CDR3 protein is CASSPGQPNEKLFF. CDR3 in DNA: TGCGCCAGCAGCCCGGGACAGCCCAATGAAAAACTGTTTTTT. The whole variable domain, filled in from reference TRBV5-1 and TRBJ1-4, reads KAGVTQTPRYLIKTRGQQVTLSCSPISGHRSVSWYQQTPGQGLQFLFEYFSETQRNKGNFPGRFSGRQFSNSRSEMNVSTLELGDSALYLCASSPGQPNEKLFFGSGTQLSVL.

This clone was detected only a few times. The J gene is TRBJ2-3, the V gene TRBV5-6; perhaps TRBD2 as D (6 bases). Trimming stripped 2 bases from V and 1 base from J, with 14 bases between. CDR1 is SGHDT and CDR2 is YYEEEE in the germline V gene. This CDR3 has 16 amino acids. This CDR3 reads CASSFRRWRGTDTQYF. DNA of the CDR3: TGTGCCAGCAGCTTCAGACGGTGGAGGGGCACAGATACGCAGTATTTT. The full variable domain, completed using reference TRBV5-6 and TRBJ2-3, is DAGVTQSPTHLIKTRGQQVTLRCSPKSGHDTVSWYQQALGQGPQFIFQYYEEEERQRGNFPDRFSGHQFPNYSSELNVNALLLGDSALYLCASSFRRWRGTDTQYFGPGTRLTVL.

The rearrangement joins TRBV27 to TRBJ2-2; the match to TRBD2 covers 9 bases. This CDR3 contains 13 residues. CDR1 is MNHEY, CDR2 SMNVEV, per germline (reference sequence). The trim removed 8 bases at V and 13 bases at J, leaving 11 bases unmatched. DNA for the CDR3: TGTGCCAGCGCCCAAGCGGGAGGCCCTGGGCTGTTTTTT. This codes for CASAQAGGPGLFF.

The chain carries TRBV28 and TRBJ1-3, with D perhaps TRBD1 (6 bases). The CDR3 is 19 residues long. Germline lookup yields CDR1 MDHEN and CDR2 SYDVKM. V was clipped by 2 bases and J by 0 bases, with 20 bases between them. The CDR3 region is CASSLDPITTGYSGNTIYF. The DNA of the CDR3 is TGTGCCAGCAGTTTAGATCCTATAACCACAGGGTACTCTGGAAACACCATATATTTT.

The rearrangement uses TRBV4-2 and TRBJ2-1; TRBD2 might be the D (6 bases). Per the germline V gene, CDR1 is LGHNA and CDR2 is YNFKEQ. The V end was cut by 0 bases, the J end by 5 bases, with 14 bases between. The length of the CDR3 is 16 residues. The CDR3 is CASSQDGGLINNEQFF. CDR3 bases: TGTGCCAGCAGCCAAGATGGGGGACTCATTAACAATGAGCAGTTCTTC.

The chain links TRBV18 to TRBJ2-4; tentative D call: TRBD1 (6 bases). The V gene's germline CDR1 is KGHSH and CDR2 LQKENI. V dropped 2 bases and J dropped 4 bases, with 6 bases sitting between them. CDR3 length: 13 amino acids. The CDR3 DNA sequence: TGTGCCAGCTCACCAACAGGGAAAAACATTCAGTACTTC. Its translation: CASSPTGKNIQYF. The full variable domain, rest sourced from reference TRBV18 and TRBJ2-4, is NAGVMQNPRHLVRRRGQEARLRCSPMKGHSHVYWYRQLPEEGLKFMVYLQKENIIDESGMPKERFSAEFPKEGPSILRIQQVVRGDSAAYFCASSPTGKNIQYFGAGTRLSVL.

The chain carries TRBV9 and TRBJ2-7; 14 nucleotides agree with TRBD2. Germline CDR1 and CDR2: SGDLS and YYNGEE. Germline trimming cut 4 bases from V and 3 bases from J; bases unmatched to any gene: 9. The CDR3 is made up of 17 amino acids. Here the CDR3 reads CASSPEGGLAGVYEQYF. In nucleotides, the CDR3 is TGTGCCAGCAGCCCAGAGGGGGGACTAGCGGGAGTCTACGAGCAGTACTTC.

The chain employs TRBV7-2 and TRBJ1-2, with D possibly matching TRBD1 (5 bases). V lost 2 bases and J lost 0, with 13 bases in between. CDR1 SGHTA and CDR2 FQGNSA come from the germline V gene. This CDR3 region has 16 residues. CDR3 DNA sequence: TGTGCCAGCAGCTTATTCGGGGGTAGCCCTAACTATGGCTACACCTTC. Its translation is CASSLFGGSPNYGYTF.

This rearrangement joins TRBV30 to TRBJ1-6; the match to TRBD1 covers 9 bases. Germline CDR1 GTSNPN, CDR2 SVGIG (reference sequence). This CDR3 has 15 residues. The V gene end was trimmed by 2 bases and the J gene end by 9 bases; junction bases not matched to a gene: 8. For the CDR3, the DNA is TGTGCCTGGAGTCCGGGACAGGGCCTAGGTTCACCCCTCCACTTT. It yields the protein CAWSPGQGLGSPLHF.

This rearrangement joins TRBV11-1 to TRBJ2-3; TRBD1 matches at 9 bases. With V trimmed by 6 bases and J by 6 bases, 10 bases remained unmatched. The germline V gene has CDR1 SGHAT and CDR2 FQDESV (reference sequence). This CDR3 contains 15 residues. As DNA, the CDR3 is TGTGCCAGCAGTGACAGGGGGTTTAACTTGGATACGCAGTATTTT. This translates into CASSDRGFNLDTQYF.